Each of the 3 T cell receptor beta chains below was sequenced from the same sample in a study of T cell responses to AZD1222 COVID-19 vaccine. TCRdb's table, derived via immunoSEQ multiplex PCR, lists solely in-frame clones and lacks some. The sample lists approximately 52,000 clones; 87% were seen once. Sequences were derived from peripheral blood, sampled 28 days after the second AZD1222 dose. The receptor set was obtained from an adult who received the AZD1222 COVID-19 vaccine.

The chain recombines TRBV7-8 with TRBJ2-1; 8 bases are a match to TRBD2. J gave up 7 bases and V 5 bases, and 10 bases lay outside the gene matches. This CDR3 has 15 amino acids. The germline V gene has CDR1 SGHVS and CDR2 FQNEAQ. CDR3 in DNA: TGTGCCAGCAGCCCGCTTAGCGGGATCGGAAATGAGCAGTTCTTC. This encodes CASSPLSGIGNEQFF.

The J gene is TRBJ1-1, the V gene TRBV5-1; D gene unclear. Germline V gene data show CDR1 as SGHRS and CDR2 as YFSETQ. Trimming pared 0 bases from V and 1 base from J, leaving 10 bases between. CDR3 length equals 15 residues. This CDR3 is CASSLGGSGNTEAFF. DNA of the CDR3: TGCGCCAGCAGCTTGGGCGGTAGTGGGAACACTGAAGCTTTCTTT.

This clone was seen only a few times. The CDR3, as DNA: TGTGCCAGTATCCCAGGCCGGGAGGCTAACTATGGCTACACCTTC. This translates into CASIPGREANYGYTF. The chain uses TRBV19 and TRBJ1-2; D is undetermined. V shed 7 bases and J shed 0 bases, with 15 bases lying between them. This CDR3 has 15 residues. The germline gives CDR1 LNHDA, CDR2 SQIVND (reference sequence).